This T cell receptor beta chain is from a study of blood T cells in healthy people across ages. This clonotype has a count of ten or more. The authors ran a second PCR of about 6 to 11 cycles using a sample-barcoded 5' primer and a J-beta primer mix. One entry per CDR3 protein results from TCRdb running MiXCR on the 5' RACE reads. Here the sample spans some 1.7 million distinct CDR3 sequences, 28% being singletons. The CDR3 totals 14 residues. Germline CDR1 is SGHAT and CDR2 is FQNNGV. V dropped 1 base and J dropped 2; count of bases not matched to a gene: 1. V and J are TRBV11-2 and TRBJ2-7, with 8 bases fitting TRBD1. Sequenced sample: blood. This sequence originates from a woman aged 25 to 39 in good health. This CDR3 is CASSLGDRTYEQYF. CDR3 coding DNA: TGTGCCAGCAGCTTAGGGGACAGGACCTACGAGCAGTACTTC.